Listed below are T cell receptor beta chains from one sample, sequenced in a study of cytomegalovirus exposure and HLA in healthy donors. Repertoires were generated with immunoSEQ multiplex PCR, while TCRdb's copy carries only in-frame clones and drops some. The data contain roughly 150,000 clones, roughly 80% of them singletons. The specimen was PBMCs. All receptors come from a man aged 45-65 years in good health and CMV-seropositive. The conserved cysteine and the conserved F or W are not part of the CDR3 here.

TRBV7-2	TRBJ2-3	AILEQGRGTDTQY
TRBV7-9	TRBJ1-1	ASSLGAGETEAF
TRBV6-5	TRBJ2-7	ASSPGGTVSYEQY
TRBV5-1	TRBJ2-3	ASSSGLARSTDTQY
TRBV28	TRBJ1-2	ASSTGTGVRGYT
TRBV10-2	TRBJ2-4	ASSDRGSGGQNIQY
TRBV2	TRBJ2-7	ASQETYEQY
TRBV18	TRBJ2-7	ASSPATRYEQY
TRBV27	TRBJ2-3	ASSSDRGRTDTQY
TRBV4-3	TRBJ1-4	ASSQSTGFNEKLF
TRBV7-2	TRBJ2-1	ASSQRRGSSYNEQF
TRBV6-1	TRBJ2-7	ASSEGPGTGEQY
TRBV4-3	TRBJ2-5	ASSQDRGGGWTRETQY
TRBV9	TRBJ1-5	ASSSGTGIVGQPQH
TRBV14	TRBJ2-5	ASRKGTGGETQY
TRBV7-8	TRBJ1-5	ASSVSGAQPQH
TRBV7-2	TRBJ2-2	ASSFLGGGELF
TRBV18	TRBJ1-1	ASSADSYTEAF
TRBV5-8	TRBJ1-6	ASSSRDSYNSPLH
TRBV4-2	TRBJ2-1	ASSQDLRLALENEQF
TRBV6-1	TRBJ1-2	ASETGDANYGYT
TRBV7-7	TRBJ2-7	ASSLAARGEQY